The 8 T cell receptor beta chains below come from one sample, sequenced in a study of response to subunit inactivated influenza vaccine. TCRdb recomputed calls from the RT-PCR reads with MiXCR, one row per CDR3 protein. The sample has approximately 700,000 distinct CDR3 sequences; around 16% are singletons. The source material was PBMCs from blood, sampled 11 to 12 days after vaccination. The receptors were sampled from a man between 50 and 59 years old who received an inactivated influenza vaccine.

This clonotype was counted only a few times. This sequence joins TRBV5-5 and TRBJ2-7, with a weak D call TRBD1 (6 bases). Trimming cost V 2 bases and J 4 bases, with 19 bases left between them. The CDR3 is made up of 16 amino acids. Germline V gene lookup returns CDR1 SGHKS and CDR2 YYEKEE (reference sequence). Here the CDR3 DNA reads TGTGCCAGCAGCTTATCGGCCGCAGGGGCATTATACGAGCAGTACTTC. It encodes CASSLSAAGALYEQYF.

This clonotype was observed a few times. The chain joins TRBV3-1 to TRBJ2-3; D is unclear. Germline V CDR1 and CDR2: LGHDT, YNNKEL (reference sequence). Trimming cost V 1 base and J 8 bases, with 10 bases left between them. The CDR3 length is 13 residues. Here the CDR3 reads CASSQVGGATQYF. Written as DNA, the CDR3 is TGTGCCAGCAGCCAAGTTGGTGGCGCTACGCAGTATTTT.

This clonotype was observed many times. The chain employs TRBV5-1 and TRBJ2-2, with 9 bases aligning to TRBD1. This CDR3 comprises 16 residues. V was clipped by 7 bases and J by 1 base; unmatched bases: 8. The germline gives CDR1 SGHRS, CDR2 YFSETQ. CDR3 residues: CASGQGTFMNTGELFF. CDR3 bases: TGCGCCAGCGGACAGGGGACCTTTATGAACACCGGGGAGCTGTTTTTT. The variable domain in full, completed from reference TRBV5-1 and TRBJ2-2, reads KAGVTQTPRYLIKTRGQQVTLSCSPISGHRSVSWYQQTPGQGLQFLFEYFSETQRNKGNFPGRFSGRQFSNSRSEMNVSTLELGDSALYLCASGQGTFMNTGELFFGEGSRLTVL.

This sequence joins TRBV11-2 and TRBJ2-7; 9 bases line up with TRBD1. This CDR3 is 16 amino acids long. Germline trimming cut 5 bases from V and 1 base from J; bases unmatched to any gene: 9. Germline values: CDR1 SGHAT, CDR2 FQNNGV. The CDR3 region is CASSPPPGQGSYEQYF. CDR3 DNA sequence: TGTGCCAGCAGCCCACCGCCGGGACAGGGTTCCTACGAGCAGTACTTC.

V gene TRBV5-5 combines with J gene TRBJ2-1; TRBD1 matches at 11 bases. After removal of 0 bases from V and 0 bases from J, the junction contained 5 bases not matched to a gene. Germline-derived CDR1 and CDR2 are SGHKS and YYEKEE (reference sequence). The CDR3 consists of 18 residues. This CDR3 is CASSLAGTGGGSYNEQFF. The CDR3 nucleotides are TGTGCCAGCAGCTTGGCCGGGACAGGGGGGGGCTCCTACAATGAGCAGTTCTTC.

This clonotype was picked up a small number of times. The V call is TRBV20-1, the J call TRBJ2-5; TRBD1 or TRBD2 may be the D gene (5 bases each). This CDR3 region has 15 residues. Per germline, CDR1 DFQATT and CDR2 SNEGSKA (reference sequence). V was cut by 0 bases and J by 4 bases, with 15 bases left in between. CDR3 sequence: CSARDAVRGRETQYF. CDR3 nucleotides: TGCAGTGCTAGAGATGCAGTGAGGGGACGAGAGACCCAGTACTTC.

On this clonotype: Being one base from a much bigger clone, this may be a read error. Lacking the conserved final phenylalanine or tryptophan, this CDR3 likely reflects a read error. In DNA form, the CDR3 reads TGCGCCAGCAGCTTGGGACCTACAGGGGGCGTAGATACGCAGTATTTA. Residues: CASSLGPTGGVDTQYL. This rearrangement joins TRBV5-1 to TRBJ2-3, with TRBD1 matching over 9 bases. The CDR3 loop spans 16 amino acids. Per the germline V gene, CDR1 is SGHRS and CDR2 is YFSETQ. V lost 0 bases, J lost 5 bases, and 7 bases stayed unmatched.

This chain links TRBV5-5 with TRBJ2-7; unclear D gene. V dropped 0 bases and J dropped 2 bases, with 12 bases sitting between them. Germline V lookup: CDR1 SGHKS, CDR2 YYEKEE (reference sequence). The CDR3 spans 15 residues. The CDR3 coding sequence is TGTGCCAGCAGCTTGGGGCAGTCTAGAACCTACGAGCAGTACTTC. As protein: CASSLGQSRTYEQYF.